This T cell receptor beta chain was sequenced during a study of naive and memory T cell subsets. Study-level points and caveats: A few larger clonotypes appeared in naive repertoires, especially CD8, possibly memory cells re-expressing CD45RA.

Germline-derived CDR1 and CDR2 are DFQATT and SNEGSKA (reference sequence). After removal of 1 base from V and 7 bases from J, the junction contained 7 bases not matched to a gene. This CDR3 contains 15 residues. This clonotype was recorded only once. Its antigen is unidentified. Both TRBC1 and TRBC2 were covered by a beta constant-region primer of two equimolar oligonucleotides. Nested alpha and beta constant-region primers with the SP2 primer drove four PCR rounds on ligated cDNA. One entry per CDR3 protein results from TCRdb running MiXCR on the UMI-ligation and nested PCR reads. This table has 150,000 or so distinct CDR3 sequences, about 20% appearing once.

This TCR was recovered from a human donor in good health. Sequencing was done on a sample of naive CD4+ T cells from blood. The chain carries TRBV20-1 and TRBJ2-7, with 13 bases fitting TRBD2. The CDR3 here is CSARGGLAGVGEQYF. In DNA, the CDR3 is TGCAGTGCTAGAGGTGGACTAGCGGGAGTCGGGGAGCAGTACTTC.